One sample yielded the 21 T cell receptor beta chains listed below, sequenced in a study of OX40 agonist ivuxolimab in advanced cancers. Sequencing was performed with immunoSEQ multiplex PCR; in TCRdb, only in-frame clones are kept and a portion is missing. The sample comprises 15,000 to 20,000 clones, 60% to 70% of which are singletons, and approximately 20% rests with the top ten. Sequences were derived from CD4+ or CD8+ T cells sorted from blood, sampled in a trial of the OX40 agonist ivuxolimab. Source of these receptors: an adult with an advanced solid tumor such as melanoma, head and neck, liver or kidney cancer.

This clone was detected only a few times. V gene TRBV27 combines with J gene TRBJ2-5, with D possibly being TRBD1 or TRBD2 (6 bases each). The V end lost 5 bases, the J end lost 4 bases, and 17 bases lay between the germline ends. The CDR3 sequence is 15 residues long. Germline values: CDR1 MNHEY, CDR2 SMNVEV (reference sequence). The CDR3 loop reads CASSTLVGGRETQYF. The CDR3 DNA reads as TGTGCCAGCAGTACGCTGGTCGGGGGCCGAGAGACCCAGTACTTC.

The CDR3 DNA reads as TGTGCCAGCAGTGAATATAGAGGGGGGCTGACAGCCGAGCAGTACTTC. This codes for CASSEYRGGLTAEQYF. This chain links TRBV6-1 with TRBJ2-7; tentatively, D is TRBD1 or TRBD2 (6 bases each). CDR1 and CDR2 from the germline V gene are MNHNS and SASEGT. The CDR3 contains 16 residues. Trimming removed 2 bases at V and 6 bases at J, with 20 bases between.

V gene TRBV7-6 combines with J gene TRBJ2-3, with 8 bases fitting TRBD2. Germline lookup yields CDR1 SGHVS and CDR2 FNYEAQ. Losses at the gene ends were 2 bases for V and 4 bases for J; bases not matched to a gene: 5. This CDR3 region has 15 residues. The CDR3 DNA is TGTGCCAGCAGCTTACGGACTAGCACATCAGATACGCAGTATTTT. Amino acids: CASSLRTSTSDTQYF.

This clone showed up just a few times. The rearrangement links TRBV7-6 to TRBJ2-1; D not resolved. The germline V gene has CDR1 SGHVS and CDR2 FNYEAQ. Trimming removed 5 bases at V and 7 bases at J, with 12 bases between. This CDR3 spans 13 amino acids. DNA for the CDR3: TGTGCCAGCAGCCCCTCCACACGAAATGAGCAGTTCTTC. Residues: CASSPSTRNEQFF.

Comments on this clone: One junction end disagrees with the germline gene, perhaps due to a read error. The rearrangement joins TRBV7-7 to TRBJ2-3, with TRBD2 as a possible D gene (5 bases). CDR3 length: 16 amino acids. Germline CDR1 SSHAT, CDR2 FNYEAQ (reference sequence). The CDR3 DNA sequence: TGTGCTAGCAGCCCCCGTCCCGGGGTCAGCACAGATACGCAGTATTTT. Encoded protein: CASSPRPGVSTDTQYF.

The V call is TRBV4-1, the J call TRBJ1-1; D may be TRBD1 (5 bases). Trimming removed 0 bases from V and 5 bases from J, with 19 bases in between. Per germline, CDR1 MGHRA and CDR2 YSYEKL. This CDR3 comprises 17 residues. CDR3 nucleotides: TGCGCCAGCAGCCAAGAAGCCGTTAGGCCGGGGGAGACTGAAGCTTTCTTT. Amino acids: CASSQEAVRPGETEAFF.

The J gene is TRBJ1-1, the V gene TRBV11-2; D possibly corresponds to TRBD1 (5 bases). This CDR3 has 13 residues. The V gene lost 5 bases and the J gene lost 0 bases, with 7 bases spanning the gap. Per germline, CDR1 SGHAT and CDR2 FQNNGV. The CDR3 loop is CASSPQVNTEAFF. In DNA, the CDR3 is TGTGCCAGCAGCCCACAGGTGAACACTGAAGCTTTCTTT.

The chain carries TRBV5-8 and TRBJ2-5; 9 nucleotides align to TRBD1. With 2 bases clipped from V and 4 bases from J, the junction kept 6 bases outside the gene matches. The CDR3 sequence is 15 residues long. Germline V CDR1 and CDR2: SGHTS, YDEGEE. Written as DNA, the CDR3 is TGTGCCAGCAGCTTAGGAACAGGGGGCCCAGAGACCCAGTACTTC. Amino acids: CASSLGTGGPETQYF.

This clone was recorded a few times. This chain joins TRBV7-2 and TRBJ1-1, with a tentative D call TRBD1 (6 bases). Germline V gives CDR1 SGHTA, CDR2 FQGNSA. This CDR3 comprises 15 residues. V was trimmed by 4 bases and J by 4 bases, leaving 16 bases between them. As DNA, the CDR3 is TGTGCCAGCAGCTATGGAGGGGGATTGGGCACTGAAGCTTTCTTT. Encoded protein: CASSYGGGLGTEAFF.

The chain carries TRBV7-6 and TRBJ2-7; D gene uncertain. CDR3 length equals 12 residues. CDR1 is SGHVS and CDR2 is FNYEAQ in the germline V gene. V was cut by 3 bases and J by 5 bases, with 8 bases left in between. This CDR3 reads CASSFNGNEQYF. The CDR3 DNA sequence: TGTGCCAGCAGCTTTAACGGCAACGAGCAGTACTTC.

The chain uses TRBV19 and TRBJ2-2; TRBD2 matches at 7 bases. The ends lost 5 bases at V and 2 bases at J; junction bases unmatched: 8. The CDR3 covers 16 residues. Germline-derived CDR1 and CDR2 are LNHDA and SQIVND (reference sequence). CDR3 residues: CASSPRLAANTGELFF. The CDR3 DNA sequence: TGTGCCAGTAGTCCCCGACTAGCTGCCAACACCGGGGAGCTGTTTTTT.

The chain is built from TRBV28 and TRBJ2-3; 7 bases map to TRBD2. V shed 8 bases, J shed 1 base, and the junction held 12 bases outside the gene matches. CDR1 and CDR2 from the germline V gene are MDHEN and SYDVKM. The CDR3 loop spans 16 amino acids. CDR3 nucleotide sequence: TGTGCCAGCGGATTCTTGAGCGGGATAGGCACAGATACGCAGTATTTT. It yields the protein CASGFLSGIGTDTQYF.

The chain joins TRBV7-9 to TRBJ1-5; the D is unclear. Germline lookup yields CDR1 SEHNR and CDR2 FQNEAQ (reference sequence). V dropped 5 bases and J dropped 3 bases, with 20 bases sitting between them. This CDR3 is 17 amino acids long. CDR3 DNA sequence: TGTGCCAGCAGCCTCCAACTTAGCGGGGTGGACAATCAGCCCCAGCATTTT. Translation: CASSLQLSGVDNQPQHF.

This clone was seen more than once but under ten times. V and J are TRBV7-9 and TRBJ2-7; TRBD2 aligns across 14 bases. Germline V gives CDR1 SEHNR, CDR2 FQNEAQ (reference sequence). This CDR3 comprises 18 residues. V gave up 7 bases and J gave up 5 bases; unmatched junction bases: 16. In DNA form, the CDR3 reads TGTGCCAGCACCCACTTCGGCCTGACTAGCGGGAGGGTTCACGAGCAGTACTTC. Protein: CASTHFGLTSGRVHEQYF.

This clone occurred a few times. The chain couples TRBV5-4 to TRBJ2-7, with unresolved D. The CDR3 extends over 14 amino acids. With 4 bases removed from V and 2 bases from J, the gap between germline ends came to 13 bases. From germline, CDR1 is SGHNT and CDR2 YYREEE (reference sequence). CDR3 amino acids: CASSPTRTAYEQYF. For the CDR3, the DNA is TGTGCCAGCAGCCCGACGCGGACCGCCTACGAGCAGTACTTC.

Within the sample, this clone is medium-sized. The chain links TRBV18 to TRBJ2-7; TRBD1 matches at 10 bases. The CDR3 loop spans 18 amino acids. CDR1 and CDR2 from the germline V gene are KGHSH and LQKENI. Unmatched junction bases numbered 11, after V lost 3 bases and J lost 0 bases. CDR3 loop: CASSPSPGQGLSSYEQYF. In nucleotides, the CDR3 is TGTGCCAGCTCACCCTCTCCGGGACAGGGGTTAAGCTCCTACGAGCAGTACTTC. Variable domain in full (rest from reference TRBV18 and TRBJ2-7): NAGVMQNPRHLVRRRGQEARLRCSPMKGHSHVYWYRQLPEEGLKFMVYLQKENIIDESGMPKERFSAEFPKEGPSILRIQQVVRGDSAAYFCASSPSPGQGLSSYEQYFGPGTRLTVT.

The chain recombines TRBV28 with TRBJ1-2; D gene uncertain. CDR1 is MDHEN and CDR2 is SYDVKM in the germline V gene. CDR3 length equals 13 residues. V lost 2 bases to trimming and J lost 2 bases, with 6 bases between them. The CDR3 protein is CASSLDPNYGYTF. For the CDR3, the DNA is TGTGCCAGCAGTTTAGATCCGAACTATGGCTACACCTTC.

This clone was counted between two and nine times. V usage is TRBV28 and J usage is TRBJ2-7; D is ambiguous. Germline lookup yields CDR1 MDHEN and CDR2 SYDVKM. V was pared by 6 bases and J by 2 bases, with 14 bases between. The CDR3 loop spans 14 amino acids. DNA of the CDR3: TGTGCCAGCAGCCGACGACTTTCCCCCTACGAGCAGTACTTC. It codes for CASSRRLSPYEQYF. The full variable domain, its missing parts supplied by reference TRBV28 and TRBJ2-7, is DVKVTQSSRYLVKRTGEKVFLECVQDMDHENMFWYRQDPGLGLRLIYFSYDVKMKEKGDIPEGYSVSREKKERFSLILESASTNQTSMYLCASSRRLSPYEQYFGPGTRLTVT.

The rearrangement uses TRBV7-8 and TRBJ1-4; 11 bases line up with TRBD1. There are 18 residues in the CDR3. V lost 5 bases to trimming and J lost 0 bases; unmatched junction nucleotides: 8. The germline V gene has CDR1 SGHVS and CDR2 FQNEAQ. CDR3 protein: CASSRMGQGGATNEKLFF. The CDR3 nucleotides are TGTGCCAGCAGCCGAATGGGACAGGGGGGGGCAACTAATGAAAAACTGTTTTTT.

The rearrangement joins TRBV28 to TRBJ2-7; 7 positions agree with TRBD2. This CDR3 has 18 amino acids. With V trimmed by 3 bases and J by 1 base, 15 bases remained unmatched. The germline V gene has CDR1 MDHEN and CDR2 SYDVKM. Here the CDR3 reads CASSLPSGRIDDSYEQYF. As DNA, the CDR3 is TGTGCCAGCAGTTTGCCTAGCGGCCGGATAGACGATTCCTACGAGCAGTACTTC.

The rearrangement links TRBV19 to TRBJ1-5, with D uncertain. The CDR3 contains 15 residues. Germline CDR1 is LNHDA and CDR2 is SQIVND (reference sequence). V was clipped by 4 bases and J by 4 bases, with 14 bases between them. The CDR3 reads CASSTEDTLNQPQHF. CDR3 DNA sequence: TGTGCCAGTAGTACCGAAGACACCTTGAATCAGCCCCAGCATTTT.